Presented here are 12 T cell receptor beta chains from one specimen sequenced in a study of T cells expressing NK-cell markers. Using the 5' RACE reads, TCRdb records one entry per CDR3 protein without DNA. The data include some 600,000 distinct CDR3 sequences; the top ten clones carry around 3.3%. Material for sequencing was blood T cells: a sorted CD56 or NKG2C T cell subset, CD4+ or CD8+ T cells, or bulk PBMC T cells (not recorded which). Source of these receptors: a man aged 18-30 years in good health.

The chain has TRBV20-1 and TRBJ2-3; TCRdb returns TRBD2, unconfirmable since there is no DNA. The CDR3 has 17 amino acids. Germline V gene data show CDR1 as DFQATT and CDR2 as SNEGSKA (reference sequence). CDR3 in amino acids: CSARDFQLAGGPDTQYF.

The chain joins TRBV20-1 to TRBJ1-5; checking the TCRdb D call of TRBD1 is not possible without DNA. The germline V gene encodes CDR1 DFQATT and CDR2 SNEGSKA (reference sequence). This CDR3 comprises 15 residues. CDR3 residues: CSARDTGISNQPQHF.

V is TRBV20-1 and J is TRBJ1-5; TCRdb lists TRBD1, though no DNA is available to test this call. Germline V gene data show CDR1 as DFQATT and CDR2 as SNEGSKA (reference sequence). The CDR3 covers 13 residues. CDR3 in amino acids: CSAAQGSHQPQHF.

The genes are TRBV29-1 and TRBJ1-3. The CDR3 is 11 amino acids. In germline, CDR1 is SQVTM, CDR2 ANQGSEA. The CDR3 protein is CSPEGGNTIYF.

The V call is TRBV6-2 or TRBV6-3, the J call TRBJ1-1; TCRdb's assignment of TRBD1 cannot be checked, as there is no DNA. This CDR3 comprises 15 residues. The germline V gene encodes CDR1 MNHEY and CDR2 SVGEGT. This CDR3 is CASSYSWQGNTEAFF.

This chain joins TRBV24-1 and TRBJ2-5; the TCRdb call, TRBD2, lacks DNA for checking. CDR3 size: 17 residues. CDR1 is KGHDR and CDR2 is SFDVKD in the germline V gene. CDR3 sequence: CATSDSGLAGVRETQYF.

The chain carries TRBV7-2 and TRBJ1-5; without DNA, the TCRdb call of TRBD1 cannot be checked. Germline CDR1 reads SGHTA; CDR2 reads FQGNSA. The CDR3 runs 18 residues. This CDR3 reads CASSLSRTYRGAAQPQHF.

The J gene is TRBJ2-2, the V gene TRBV6-5; the TRBD1 assignment by TCRdb is unverifiable without DNA. Looked up from germline, CDR1 is MNHEY and CDR2 is SVGAGI. The CDR3 loop spans 16 amino acids. CDR3 region: CASSYGSTGSTGELFF.

The J gene is TRBJ2-5, the V gene TRBV3-1; the TCRdb D gene call, TRBD2, has no DNA to confirm it. Germline values: CDR1 LGHDT, CDR2 YNNKEL (reference sequence). The CDR3 runs 15 residues. CDR3 residues: CASSSVAGTRETQYF.

This sequence joins TRBV10-3 and TRBJ1-4; TCRdb's D call, TRBD1, is unchecked because there is no DNA. Germline V lookup: CDR1 ENHRY, CDR2 SYGVKD. There are 15 residues in the CDR3. The CDR3: CAISEFAGRDEKLFF.

The chain recombines TRBV18 with TRBJ1-5. CDR1 KGHSH and CDR2 LQKENI come from the germline V gene. The CDR3 has 15 residues. CDR3 amino acids: CASSPSSGGNQPQHF.

The V gene is TRBV7-2, the J gene TRBJ1-5; TCRdb's D call, TRBD1, is unchecked because there is no DNA. Germline lookup yields CDR1 SGHTA and CDR2 FQGNSA. The CDR3 is made up of 13 amino acids. The CDR3 sequence is CASSSGQWLPQHF.